The 5 T cell receptor beta chains in this list originate from one sample, sequenced in a study of cytomegalovirus exposure and HLA in healthy donors. The PCR employed 60 Vbeta primers together with 13 Jbeta primers. Method: immunoSEQ multiplex PCR; TCRdb's copy keeps in-frame clones and lacks some. Here the sample spans about 150,000 clones, about three fifths being singletons. Sample: PBMCs. These receptor sequences come from a woman in her sixties in good health and CMV-seropositive.

This sequence joins TRBV19 and TRBJ1-2; 9 bases agree with TRBD1. The germline CDR1 and CDR2 sequences are LNHDA and SQIVND (reference sequence). V lost 3 bases and J lost 7; bases outside the gene matches: 9. The CDR3 covers 15 residues. This chain's CDR3 is CASSIVGTGSGGYTF. The CDR3 bases are TGTGCCAGTAGTATCGTCGGGACAGGGTCGGGTGGCTACACCTTC.

The chain employs TRBV27 and TRBJ2-7; 8 bases agree with TRBD1. From germline, CDR1 is MNHEY and CDR2 SMNVEV (reference sequence). Trimming at V came to 8 bases and at J to 7 bases, leaving 7 bases not matched to a gene. The length of the CDR3 is 12 residues. This CDR3 is CASADRGREQYF. The CDR3 region has the DNA TGTGCCAGCGCCGACAGGGGTCGGGAGCAGTACTTC.

The rearrangement joins TRBV28 to TRBJ2-7, with 8 bases aligning to TRBD1. The CDR3 spans 16 residues. The trim removed 6 bases at V and 1 base at J, leaving 11 bases unmatched. CDR1 is MDHEN and CDR2 is SYDVKM in the germline V gene. The CDR3 protein is CASRPSDRGDSYEQYF. DNA of the CDR3: TGTGCCAGCAGACCATCTGACAGGGGCGATTCCTACGAGCAGTACTTC.

The chain is built from TRBV6-5 and TRBJ1-2; D not resolved. The CDR3 loop spans 13 amino acids. Trimming took off 2 bases at V and 3 bases at J, with 7 bases between the two ends. Germline V gene sequence: CDR1 MNHEY, CDR2 SVGAGI. The CDR3 DNA sequence: TGTGCCAGCAGTTACGGAGGCCACTATGGCTACACCTTC. Its translation is CASSYGGHYGYTF.

Details on this clone: The junction shows a germline mismatch at one end, possibly a read error. J is TRBJ2-2 and V is TRBV7-3; perhaps TRBD1 as D (6 bases). This CDR3 has 16 residues. Germline values: CDR1 SGHTA, CDR2 FQGTGA. CDR3 bases: TGTGCCAGCAGCTCCACCGGGACACCGAAAACCGGGGAGCTGTTTTTT. This encodes CASSSTGTPKTGELFF.